This T cell receptor beta chain was captured by sequencing in a study of OX40 agonist ivuxolimab in advanced cancers. Study information: In three patients, partial responses were observed, one with hepatocellular carcinoma and two with cutaneous melanoma. Findings of the study overall: Expanded clones tended on average to be more numerous among CD8+ T cells than CD4+. Several nonresponders also turned out to have low normalized T-cell clonal expansion.

A remark on this clone: Its target is not known.

Profiling relied on immunoSEQ multiplex PCR, and the TCRdb table lists in-frame clones only, not all of them. The sample carries 90,000 to 120,000 clones, approximately 89% recorded once. The source was CD4+ or CD8+ T cells sorted from blood, collected in a trial of the OX40 agonist ivuxolimab. The source is an adult with an advanced solid tumor such as melanoma, head and neck, liver or kidney cancer.

CDR3 sequence: CASSGYRATDGYTF. The CDR3 coding sequence is TGTGCCAGCAGTGGATACAGGGCCACGGATGGCTACACCTTC. The chain is built from TRBV6-1 and TRBJ1-2, with D maybe TRBD1 (6 bases). Germline CDR1 reads MNHNS; CDR2 reads SASEGT. V lost 4 bases and J lost 6, with 15 bases in between. The CDR3 has 14 residues.